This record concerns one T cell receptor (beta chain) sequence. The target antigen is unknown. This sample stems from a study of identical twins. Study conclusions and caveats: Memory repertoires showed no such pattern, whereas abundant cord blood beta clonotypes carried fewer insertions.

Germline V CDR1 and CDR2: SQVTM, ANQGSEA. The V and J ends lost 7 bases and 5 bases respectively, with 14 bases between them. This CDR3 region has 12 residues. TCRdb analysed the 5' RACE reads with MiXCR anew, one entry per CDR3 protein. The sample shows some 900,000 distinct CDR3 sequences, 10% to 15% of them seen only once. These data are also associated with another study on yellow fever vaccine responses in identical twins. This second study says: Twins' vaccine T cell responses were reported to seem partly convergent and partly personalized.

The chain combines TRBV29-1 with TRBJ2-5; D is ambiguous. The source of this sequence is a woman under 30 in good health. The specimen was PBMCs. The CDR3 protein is CSASVWVETQYF. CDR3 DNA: TGCAGCGCTTCAGTTTGGGTTGAGACCCAGTACTTC.